This T cell receptor beta chain was captured in a study of T-cell reconstitution after alpha-beta-depleted transplantation in children. In this sample, this clonotype turned up a few times. This CDR3 spans 15 amino acids. V was clipped by 2 bases and J by 4 bases, with 13 bases between them. Germline lookup yields CDR1 SGHAT and CDR2 FQNNGV. Preparation of the TCRbeta library involved a method that used unique molecular identifiers. TCRdb redid the calling of the PCR reads with MiXCR, one entry per CDR3 protein. The sample lists fewer than 350,000 distinct CDR3 sequences; around a tenth were seen once.

The chain links TRBV11-2 to TRBJ2-3; D possibly matches TRBD1 or TRBD2 (6 bases each). This receptor was identified in a male patient between 2 and 10 years old who had a stem cell transplant for chronic granulomatous disease, so the T cells may come from the graft donor. Sequencing was performed on peripheral blood, taken 180 days after TCRalphabeta/CD19-depleted stem cell transplant. The CDR3 protein is CASSLRGENADTQYF. CDR3 sequence (DNA): TGTGCCAGCAGCTTAAGGGGGGAAAATGCAGATACGCAGTATTTT.